The 20 T cell receptor beta chains below were found in one sample sequenced in a study of T-cell reconstitution after alpha-beta-depleted transplantation in children (dated by TCRdb to about 2016). Libraries were built with PCR. Reads for this sample came from an Illumina HiSeq 2500. To normalize quantification of the TCRbeta repertoire, the TCR libraries were built with molecular barcoding that relied on unique molecular identifiers. Using fastp trimming at Q25 and MiXCR clonotype assembly, TCRdb reanalyzed the public sequencing data and kept in-frame beta chains. Rows merge per CDR3 protein into single entries with the most common DNA and genes. Present in this sample are approximately 32,000 distinct CDR3 sequences, over 6.5% of which were seen just once. 27% of the sample belongs to the ten largest clones. General findings and caveats noted by the study authors: The apparently early recovery of alphabetaT-cell counts about two months after transplant reportedly depended on only several hundred rapidly expanded clones that came from non-depleted graft cells.

No antigens are known for them. The time point label corresponds to: day 60 (about 2 months) after transplantation. The intended sense of this specimen's treatment or condition label: allogeneic hematopoietic cell transplantation with graft depleted of TCRalphabeta T cells and CD19 B cells. This material consisted of peripheral blood, taken 60 days after TCRalphabeta/CD19-depleted stem cell transplant. The receptors come from a child younger than two who had a stem cell transplant for acute myeloid leukemia, so the T cells may come from the graft donor.

Ten or more counts support this clonotype. The chain is built from TRBV4-2 and TRBJ2-1; 13 bases align to TRBD2. The V and J ends lost 4 bases and 5 bases, in that order; junction bases with no gene match: 2. Germline V gene data show CDR1 as LGHNA and CDR2 as YNFKEQ. The CDR3 length is 15 residues. The CDR3 sequence is CASSRTSGGHNEQFF. CDR3 DNA sequence: TGTGCCAGCAGCCGGACTAGCGGGGGACACAATGAGCAGTTCTTC.

This clonotype was recorded many times. In DNA, the CDR3 is TGTGCCAGCAGCCCCCGACTAGCGGGGGGGAAAGAGACCCAGTACTTC. Protein product: CASSPRLAGGKETQYF. This sequence joins TRBV11-2 and TRBJ2-5, with 14 positions matching TRBD2. This CDR3 is built from 16 residues. V shed 5 bases, J shed 3 bases, and the junction held 5 bases outside the gene matches. Germline V gives CDR1 SGHAT, CDR2 FQNNGV.

This clonotype has at least ten counts. The chain employs TRBV7-9 and TRBJ2-7; D is undetermined. CDR1 and CDR2 (germline): SEHNR, FQNEAQ (reference sequence). Trimming pared 8 bases from V and 1 base from J, leaving 18 bases between. This CDR3 region has 15 residues. The CDR3 region is CASSTGHLTSYEQYF. CDR3 bases: TGTGCCAGCTCAACGGGCCATCTCACATCCTACGAGCAGTACTTC. The entire variable domain, with the rest obtained from reference TRBV7-9 and TRBJ2-7, is as follows: DTGVSQNPRHKITKRGQNVTFRCDPISEHNRLYWYRQTLGQGPEFLTYFQNEAQLEKSRLLSDRFSAERPKGSFSTLEIQRTEQGDSAMYLCASSTGHLTSYEQYFGPGTRLTVT.

This clonotype was counted at least ten times. This rearrangement joins TRBV24-1 to TRBJ2-7, with 8 bases lining up with TRBD1. The CDR3 has 16 amino acids. V shed 5 bases and J 1 base; nucleotides not matched to a gene: 9. The germline V gene encodes CDR1 KGHDR and CDR2 SFDVKD. The CDR3 protein is CATSGTETGASYEQYF. CDR3 nucleotide sequence: TGTGCCACCAGTGGAACGGAGACAGGGGCTTCCTACGAGCAGTACTTC.

This clonotype has ten or more counts. The chain employs TRBV19 and TRBJ1-6; D not certain. The CDR3 totals 16 residues. The germline gives CDR1 LNHDA, CDR2 SQIVND (reference sequence). The ends were cut back, 8 bases at V and 5 bases at J, with 19 bases in the middle. DNA of the CDR3: TGTGCCAGTTCTAAGGGAGGCGGGATAAATAATTCACCCCTCCACTTT. This codes for CASSKGGGINNSPLHF.

Many counts were recorded for this clonotype. V is TRBV4-3 and J is TRBJ1-1; D not certain. The germline V and J ends were trimmed by 1 base and 0 bases, with 15 bases remaining between them. Per germline, CDR1 LGHNA and CDR2 YSLEER. The CDR3 has 17 residues. In DNA, the CDR3 is TGCGCCAGCAGCCAAGGGGCCTTGAGTGGAATGAACACTGAAGCTTTCTTT. This sequence encodes CASSQGALSGMNTEAFF.

This clonotype has at least ten counts. The chain recombines TRBV4-3 with TRBJ1-4; 8 bases line up with TRBD1. The CDR3 has 16 residues. Germline V gene sequence: CDR1 LGHNA, CDR2 YSLEER. With 2 bases clipped from V and 6 bases from J, the junction kept 8 bases outside the gene matches. The CDR3 DNA follows: TGCGCCAGCAGCCAAAGAGGAGACAGGGGCCATGAAAAACTGTTTTTT. It encodes CASSQRGDRGHEKLFF.

In its sample, this clonotype was seen many times. The rearrangement links TRBV5-6 to TRBJ2-2; the D gene is possibly TRBD1 (6 bases). The V end lost 0 bases, the J end lost 4 bases, and 13 bases lay between the germline ends. The CDR3 loop spans 16 amino acids. The germline gives CDR1 SGHDT, CDR2 YYEEEE. The CDR3: CASSLALQGTTGELFF. The CDR3 region has the DNA TGTGCCAGCAGCTTGGCCCTACAGGGAACCACCGGGGAGCTGTTTTTT.

The rearrangement links TRBV4-3 to TRBJ2-5; D is tentatively TRBD1 or TRBD2 (5 bases each). Germline V gene sequence: CDR1 LGHNA, CDR2 YSLEER. CDR3 size: 15 residues. Trimming shortened V by 1 base and J by 4 bases, and 13 bases separated the two germline ends. This chain's CDR3 is CASSQGGTPGETQYF. The CDR3 DNA sequence: TGCGCCAGCAGCCAAGGAGGGACGCCGGGAGAGACCCAGTACTTC.

This clonotype was picked up many times. The chain links TRBV13 to TRBJ1-6; D unclear. In germline, CDR1 is PRHDT, CDR2 FYEKMQ (reference sequence). The CDR3 has 15 residues. Trimming shortened V by 1 base and J by 4 bases, and 8 bases separated the two germline ends. CDR3 sequence reads: CASSLAGDYNSPLHF. The CDR3 coding sequence is TGTGCCAGCAGCTTAGCGGGAGATTATAATTCACCCCTCCACTTT.

This clonotype was found many times. The V and J genes are TRBV29-1 and TRBJ2-5; no reliable D call. Trimming cost V 1 base and J 6 bases, with 6 bases left between them. Germline V CDR1 and CDR2: SQVTM, ANQGSEA. The CDR3 has 11 amino acids. CDR3 amino acids: CSVEGSKTQYF. The CDR3 coding sequence is TGCAGCGTTGAAGGGTCGAAGACCCAGTACTTC.

This clonotype was seen ten or more times. The chain is built from TRBV11-2 and TRBJ2-7, with 12 bases lining up with TRBD1. With 4 bases clipped from V and 0 bases from J, the junction kept 16 bases outside the gene matches. Germline loops: CDR1 SGHAT, CDR2 FQNNGV. This CDR3 has 20 amino acids. The chain's CDR3 is CASSSPGQGARGLSSYEQYF. The CDR3 DNA reads TGTGCCAGCAGCTCTCCGGGACAGGGGGCTAGAGGACTTAGCTCCTACGAGCAGTACTTC.

This clonotype was counted many times. The DNA for the CDR3 is TGTGCCAGCAGCTTACCCGGAGCGAACGAGCAGTACTTC. It is translated as CASSLPGANEQYF. The chain carries TRBV7-9 and TRBJ2-7, with unresolved D. The CDR3 extends over 13 amino acids. The ends were cut back, 2 bases at V and 5 bases at J, with 10 bases in the middle. Germline loops: CDR1 SEHNR, CDR2 FQNEAQ (reference sequence).

By share of the sample, this clonotype is medium-sized (0.01 to 0.1%). The chain links TRBV2 to TRBJ2-3, with TRBD2 identical over 10 bases. This CDR3 has 16 residues. Per germline, CDR1 SNHLY and CDR2 FYNNEI. After removal of 7 bases from V and 5 bases from J, the junction contained 12 bases not matched to a gene. As DNA, the CDR3 is TGTGCCAGCATTACGGGCCTAGCGGGGGAAAGAGATACGCAGTATTTT. Protein sequence: CASITGLAGERDTQYF.

This clonotype was counted many times. This CDR3 reads CASSETSGDTGELFF. In DNA, the CDR3 is TGCGCCAGCAGCGAAACTAGCGGAGACACCGGGGAGCTGTTTTTT. This chain connects TRBV5-1 to TRBJ2-2, with TRBD2 matching 8 bases. The junction had 5 bases not matched to a gene; V was cut back by 4 bases and J by 3 bases. Germline CDR1 reads SGHRS; CDR2 reads YFSETQ. The CDR3 sequence is 15 residues long.

The V and J genes are TRBV19 and TRBJ2-7, with 7 nucleotides matching TRBD2. The CDR3 length is 23 residues. Germline trimming cut 5 bases from V and 1 base from J; bases unmatched to any gene: 32. The germline V gene has CDR1 LNHDA and CDR2 SQIVND (reference sequence). This CDR3 is CASSPHPRFPSGKPQPVSYEQYF. The CDR3 DNA sequence: TGTGCCAGTAGTCCGCACCCGCGATTCCCTAGCGGAAAACCTCAGCCGGTGTCCTACGAGCAGTACTTC.

This clonotype was seen repeatedly, ten times or more. The V and J genes are TRBV20-1 and TRBJ1-2; D is undetermined. Germline V gives CDR1 DFQATT, CDR2 SNEGSKA (reference sequence). There are 15 residues in the CDR3. The V gene lost 5 bases and the J gene lost 0 bases, with 16 bases spanning the gap. CDR3 nucleotide sequence: TGCAGTGCTGACGTCTTCTTCGGAGCTAACTATGGCTACACCTTC. Amino acids: CSADVFFGANYGYTF.

At least ten counts were recorded for this clonotype. J is TRBJ1-3 and V is TRBV5-1, with 7 bases aligning to TRBD1. The CDR3 is 22 residues long. Germline V gene data show CDR1 as SGHRS and CDR2 as YFSETQ. Losses at the gene ends were 0 bases for V and 0 bases for J; bases not matched to a gene: 21. The CDR3 DNA reads TGCGCCAGCAGCTTGGCCGGAAAGTTAGATTCGGGACAGCTTATCTCTGGAAACACCATATATTTT. The encoded protein is CASSLAGKLDSGQLISGNTIYF.

There are many counts of this clonotype. The chain links TRBV6-2 or TRBV6-3 to TRBJ1-5; the match to TRBD1 covers 9 bases. This CDR3 contains 16 residues. The V segment lost 2 bases and the J segment 3 bases; nucleotides outside the gene matches: 5. The germline CDR1 and CDR2 sequences are MNHEY and SVGEGT. In nucleotides, the CDR3 is TGTGCCAGCAGTTACGACCGGACAGGGGCCAATCAGCCCCAGCATTTT. As protein: CASSYDRTGANQPQHF.

The V call is TRBV27, the J call TRBJ2-2; tentative D call: TRBD1 (5 bases). From germline, CDR1 is MNHEY and CDR2 SMNVEV (reference sequence). The length of the CDR3 is 13 residues. V was trimmed by 5 bases and J by 8 bases, leaving 12 bases between them. This CDR3 is CASSTRAQGELFF. CDR3 sequence (DNA): TGTGCCAGCAGTACCAGGGCCCAAGGGGAGCTGTTTTTT.